This TCR beta chain was observed in a study of blood T cells in healthy people across ages. Then a second PCR, running roughly 7 to 11 cycles, was carried out with a sample-barcoded 5' primer and a J-beta primer mix. MiXCR, run by TCRdb on the 5' RACE reads, gives a single entry per CDR3 protein. The repertoire holds roughly 860,000 distinct CDR3 sequences, with 62% as singletons. General observations from the study: Estimated diversity, derived from one million T cells, was regarded as an underestimate.

Aged about 6 to 95, donors were systemically healthy Caucasians from Russia. Per individual sample, total RNA of at least 6 micrograms was extracted. To note about this clonotype: The antigen is undetermined.

V gave up 6 bases and J gave up 2 bases; unmatched junction bases: 7. This CDR3 contains 16 residues. The V and J genes are TRBV12-3 or TRBV12-4 and TRBJ2-3, with TRBD2 matching 11 bases. Sequencing was performed on blood. The source of this sequence is a man aged 25 to 40 in good health. CDR3 residues: CASSTGTSGTTDTQYF. DNA of the CDR3: TGTGCCAGCAGCACTGGGACTAGCGGAACCACAGATACGCAGTATTTT.